The subject of this entry is one TCR beta chain. Antigen unknown. The CDR3 extends over 14 amino acids. CDR1 MNHEY and CDR2 SMNVEV come from the germline V gene (reference sequence). The V and J ends lost 4 bases and 4 bases respectively, with 14 bases between them. This sample was included in a study of cytomegalovirus exposure and HLA in healthy donors. Study conclusions and caveats: Most subjects' HLA-A and HLA-B alleles were reportedly predicted from TCR beta sequences. Analysis performed later showed TCR beta chains linked to HLA being more clonally expanded than equally common others.

The primer mix had 60 Vbeta and 13 Jbeta primers. Sequencing used immunoSEQ multiplex PCR; TCRdb keeps in-frame clones, though not all of them. In the table there are under 200,000 clones, roughly 75% of which are singletons. The receptor was derived from a man aged 35 to 55 in good health and CMV-seronegative. Specimen: PBMCs. The chain couples TRBV27 to TRBJ2-7, with D possibly matching TRBD2 (6 bases). CDR3 protein: CASSWGGVRYEQYF. In nucleotides, the CDR3 is TGTGCCAGCAGTTGGGGCGGGGTTCGATACGAGCAGTACTTC.